The 29 T cell receptor beta chains reported below all come from one sample, sequenced in a study of T cell repertoires and HLA-DP antigens. For these receptors, no antigen is known. Clones were read by immunoSEQ multiplex PCR, and TCRdb kept only the in-frame ones, dropping some. Among roughly 120,000 clones listed, roughly 92% were seen once. Material for sequencing was CD4+ T cells from PBMCs. All receptors derive from a woman younger than 30 in good health and CMV-seronegative.

J is TRBJ1-2 and V is TRBV28; TRBD1 agrees at 7 bases. The CDR3 is made up of 13 amino acids. V shed 5 bases, J shed 8 bases, and the junction held 8 bases outside the gene matches. CDR1 MDHEN and CDR2 SYDVKM come from the germline V gene. This CDR3 reads CASSRPTGRGYTF. As DNA, the CDR3 is TGTGCCAGCAGTCGCCCGACAGGGCGGGGCTACACCTTC.

V is TRBV28 and J is TRBJ1-3; D uncertain. Germline V gene sequence: CDR1 MDHEN, CDR2 SYDVKM. CDR3 length: 13 residues. Trimming removed 7 bases from V and 5 bases from J, with 12 bases in between. In DNA form, the CDR3 reads TGTGCCAGCAATCTAGGGTCAAGAAACACCATATATTTT. Encoded protein: CASNLGSRNTIYF.

The genes are TRBV7-2 and TRBJ2-1; no clear D. CDR1 is SGHTA, CDR2 FQGNSA, per germline. The CDR3 is 13 amino acids. V dropped 1 base and J dropped 1 base, with 2 bases sitting between them. CDR3 bases: TGTGCCAGCAGCTTAGTATCCTACAATGAGCAGTTCTTC. The encoded protein is CASSLVSYNEQFF.

The chain recombines TRBV19 with TRBJ1-2, with 9 bases fitting TRBD1. The germline V gene encodes CDR1 LNHDA and CDR2 SQIVND (reference sequence). The CDR3 sequence is 15 residues long. Trimming cost V 6 bases and J 5 bases; bases outside gene matches: 10. The CDR3 protein is CASSLKQGAEYGYTF. The CDR3 region has the DNA TGTGCCAGTAGCCTTAAACAGGGGGCAGAGTATGGCTACACCTTC.

V is TRBV6-4 and J is TRBJ1-1; maybe TRBD1 (5 bases). The germline V and J ends were trimmed by 6 bases and 4 bases, with 15 bases remaining between them. This CDR3 is 14 amino acids long. From germline, CDR1 is MRHNA and CDR2 SNTAGT. CDR3 coding DNA: TGTGCCAGCAGCCCCGGGACGGAGGTCACTGAAGCTTTCTTT. Translating it yields CASSPGTEVTEAFF.

This rearrangement joins TRBV5-1 to TRBJ1-4, with 7 bases that match TRBD1. There are 14 residues in the CDR3. V gave up 2 bases and J gave up 8 bases; unmatched junction bases: 6. CDR1 is SGHRS, CDR2 YFSETQ, per germline. The CDR3 protein is CASSFTGEGEKLFF. The CDR3 DNA reads as TGCGCCAGCAGCTTTACAGGGGAAGGGGAAAAACTGTTTTTT.

The chain carries TRBV28 and TRBJ1-3, with 7 bases aligning to TRBD1. Trimming at V came to 5 bases and at J to 15 bases, leaving 10 bases not matched to a gene. The CDR3 runs 12 residues. Germline values: CDR1 MDHEN, CDR2 SYDVKM. The CDR3: CASSRGDRDRYF. The CDR3 region has the DNA TGTGCCAGCAGTAGGGGAGACCGGGACAGATATTTT.

V usage is TRBV5-4 and J usage is TRBJ2-7; 11 bases line up with TRBD2. Germline V lookup: CDR1 SGHNT, CDR2 YYREEE (reference sequence). With 4 bases clipped from V and 3 bases from J, the junction kept 6 bases outside the gene matches. This CDR3 comprises 15 residues. CDR3 nucleotides: TGTGCCAGCAGCCGTCTGCTAGCGGGAGGCTACGAGCAGTACTTC. The encoded protein is CASSRLLAGGYEQYF.

The chain employs TRBV30 and TRBJ2-7; D not resolved. CDR3 length: 11 amino acids. The V gene lost 2 bases and the J gene lost 5 bases, with 7 bases spanning the gap. From germline, CDR1 is GTSNPN and CDR2 SVGIG (reference sequence). CDR3 DNA: TGTGCCTGGAGTATAGGAAACGAGCAGTACTTC. The encoded protein is CAWSIGNEQYF.

The chain is built from TRBV4-1 and TRBJ1-2, with D tentatively TRBD1 (6 bases). Trimming pared 5 bases from V and 7 bases from J, leaving 17 bases between. Germline CDR1 reads MGHRA; CDR2 reads YSYEKL. The CDR3 has 14 residues. CDR3 residues: CASSSPQGRFGYTF. CDR3 DNA: TGCGCCAGCAGCTCGCCCCAGGGGCGTTTTGGCTACACCTTC.

J is TRBJ2-3 and V is TRBV11-1; the D gene could be TRBD1 or TRBD2 (5 bases each). Germline V CDR1 and CDR2: SGHAT, FQDESV (reference sequence). Trimming shortened V by 3 bases and J by 0 bases, and 7 bases separated the two germline ends. The CDR3 is made up of 14 amino acids. The CDR3 reads CASSLGPSTDTQYF. For the CDR3, the DNA is TGTGCCAGCAGCTTGGGACCGAGCACAGATACGCAGTATTTT.

The gene calls are TRBV7-9 and TRBJ2-3, with D tentatively TRBD2 (6 bases). The CDR3 contains 15 residues. V was trimmed by 4 bases and J by 5 bases, leaving 16 bases between them. Germline values: CDR1 SEHNR, CDR2 FQNEAQ (reference sequence). DNA for the CDR3: TGTGCCAGCAGCTCCCAGGGCGGGATTAGAGATACGCAGTATTTT. It codes for CASSSQGGIRDTQYF.

V and J are TRBV5-6 and TRBJ1-6; a weak D match, TRBD1 (5 bases). This CDR3 is 15 amino acids long. Per germline, CDR1 SGHDT and CDR2 YYEEEE. Trimming cost V 5 bases and J 4 bases, with 13 bases left between them. The CDR3 region is CASSHLTVYNSPLHF. CDR3 DNA sequence: TGTGCCAGCAGTCATCTGACAGTTTATAATTCACCCCTCCACTTT.

This chain links TRBV19 with TRBJ1-4; 8 bases are a match to TRBD1. The V gene's germline CDR1 is LNHDA and CDR2 SQIVND (reference sequence). The CDR3 runs 15 residues. The J segment lost 5 bases and the V segment lost 3 bases, leaving 5 bases of the junction unmatched. CDR3 coding DNA: TGTGCCAGTAGTATTGGGGACAGGACGAATGAAAAACTGTTTTTT. Translating it yields CASSIGDRTNEKLFF. The variable domain in full, completed from reference TRBV19 and TRBJ1-4, reads DGGITQSPKYLFRKEGQNVTLSCEQNLNHDAMYWYRQDPGQGLRLIYYSQIVNDFQKGDIAEGYSVSREKKESFPLTVTSAQKNPTAFYLCASSIGDRTNEKLFFGSGTQLSVL.

The chain employs TRBV6-5 and TRBJ1-3, with unresolved D. Germline V gene data show CDR1 as MNHEY and CDR2 as SVGAGI. The CDR3 has 15 residues. V was shortened by 2 bases and J by 4 bases, with 12 bases between the two germline ends. As DNA, the CDR3 is TGTGCCAGCAGTTACGACGGTATAACCGGAAACACCATATATTTT. Its translation is CASSYDGITGNTIYF.

V is TRBV7-9 and J is TRBJ2-5; no reliable D call. This CDR3 is 12 amino acids long. CDR1 and CDR2 (germline): SEHNR, FQNEAQ (reference sequence). V was pared by 5 bases and J by 5 bases, with 9 bases between. The CDR3 region is CASSPLPETQYF. Here the CDR3 DNA reads TGTGCCAGCAGCCCCCTCCCTGAGACCCAGTACTTC.

This chain joins TRBV11-3 and TRBJ2-1; no firm D call. The CDR3 has 16 residues. With 0 bases removed from V and 0 bases from J, the gap between germline ends came to 9 bases. Germline V gives CDR1 SGHNT, CDR2 YENEEA. For the CDR3, the DNA is TGTGCCAGCAGCTTAGAAGGCGGCAGCTCCTACAATGAGCAGTTCTTC. It specifies CASSLEGGSSYNEQFF.

This clone was counted between two and nine times. The chain uses TRBV5-6 and TRBJ1-5; 9 nucleotides agree with TRBD1. This CDR3 has 16 amino acids. V dropped 1 base and J dropped 7; count of bases not matched to a gene: 9. Looked up from germline, CDR1 is SGHDT and CDR2 is YYEEEE. CDR3 sequence (DNA): TGTGCCAGCAGCTTGTACGGGACAGGGATCCTACAGCCCCAGCATTTT. This gives the protein CASSLYGTGILQPQHF.

The rearrangement joins TRBV19 to TRBJ2-1; D unclear. The ends were cut back, 6 bases at V and 4 bases at J, with 19 bases in the middle. The V gene's germline CDR1 is LNHDA and CDR2 SQIVND (reference sequence). The CDR3 has 16 residues. The CDR3 spells CASRPYSGPSYNEQFF. The CDR3 DNA is TGTGCCAGTAGACCCTATTCCGGGCCTTCATACAATGAGCAGTTCTTC.

The chain couples TRBV28 to TRBJ1-2, with D possibly being TRBD1 (6 bases). This CDR3 comprises 14 residues. Germline CDR1 MDHEN, CDR2 SYDVKM. V was clipped by 3 bases and J by 9 bases, with 17 bases between them. The DNA of the CDR3 is TGTGCCAGCAGTTTTCGGGGCCAGGGGTTGAGCTACACCTTC. Translation gives CASSFRGQGLSYTF.

This chain connects TRBV6-5 to TRBJ2-5; TRBD1 or TRBD2 may be the D gene (5 bases each). The CDR3 length is 14 residues. Per the germline V gene, CDR1 is MNHEY and CDR2 is SVGAGI. V lost 2 bases to trimming and J lost 4 bases, with 11 bases between them. The CDR3, as DNA: TGTGCCAGCAGTTACGGGACCTGGGGAGAGACCCAGTACTTC. This sequence encodes CASSYGTWGETQYF.

V is TRBV7-2 and J is TRBJ1-1; the D gene is possibly TRBD1 (6 bases). V was cut by 2 bases and J by 5 bases, with 9 bases left in between. This CDR3 contains 13 residues. Germline V gives CDR1 SGHTA, CDR2 FQGNSA. CDR3 nucleotides: TGTGCCAGCAGCTTAAAGGGGGGGACTGAAGCTTTCTTT. Translating gives CASSLKGGTEAFF.

The gene calls are TRBV30 and TRBJ1-5; maybe TRBD1 (6 bases). Germline-derived CDR1 and CDR2 are GTSNPN and SVGIG (reference sequence). V lost 3 bases, J lost 7 bases, and 19 bases lay in between. CDR3 size: 15 residues. In nucleotides, the CDR3 is TGTGCCTGGAGCCCTGAGGGGGGCGAGTACCAGCCCCAGCATTTT. Its protein product is CAWSPEGGEYQPQHF.

The chain employs TRBV7-2 and TRBJ2-7; 7 nucleotides align to TRBD2. The CDR3 consists of 16 residues. CDR1 is SGHTA and CDR2 is FQGNSA in the germline V gene. Unmatched junction bases numbered 7, after V lost 0 bases and J lost 2 bases. The CDR3 loop is CASSLAPGRGTYEQYV. The DNA for the CDR3 is TGTGCCAGCAGCTTAGCCCCGGGGAGGGGAACCTACGAGCAGTACGTC.

The CDR3 nucleotides are TGTGCCAGCAGCTCGGACAGGGGAGGCACCGGGGAGCTGTTTTTT. Amino acids: CASSSDRGGTGELFF. The chain couples TRBV5-6 to TRBJ2-2; 9 positions match TRBD1. The CDR3 sequence is 15 residues long. V was pared by 3 bases and J by 4 bases, with 4 bases of the junction left unmatched. Per germline, CDR1 SGHDT and CDR2 YYEEEE.

The chain combines TRBV18 with TRBJ2-5; D is possibly TRBD2 (5 bases). In germline, CDR1 is KGHSH, CDR2 LQKENI. Trimming took 4 bases from V and 7 from J, leaving 19 bases between them. The CDR3 consists of 15 residues. As DNA, the CDR3 is TGTGCCAGCTCACTCCCAGCTAGTCGCGAGGGGACCCAGTACTTC. It specifies CASSLPASREGTQYF. Using reference TRBV18 and TRBJ2-5 for the parts outside the CDR3, the full variable domain is NAGVMQNPRHLVRRRGQEARLRCSPMKGHSHVYWYRQLPEEGLKFMVYLQKENIIDESGMPKERFSAEFPKEGPSILRIQQVVRGDSAAYFCASSLPASREGTQYFGPGTRLLVL.

The V call is TRBV28, the J call TRBJ1-5; D gene uncertain. Deletions cut 5 bases from V and 7 bases from J, with 24 bases between. The CDR3 sequence is 17 residues long. The germline V gene encodes CDR1 MDHEN and CDR2 SYDVKM. CDR3: CASSRVSLSAPLQPQHF. CDR3 sequence (DNA): TGTGCCAGCAGTCGAGTGTCCCTTTCAGCCCCCTTACAGCCCCAGCATTTT.

In this sample, this clone turned up once. V gene TRBV5-5 combines with J gene TRBJ1-2; D gene uncertain. The ends were cut back, 0 bases at V and 4 bases at J, with 13 bases in the middle. This CDR3 spans 15 amino acids. Germline values: CDR1 SGHKS, CDR2 YYEKEE (reference sequence). In nucleotides, the CDR3 is TGTGCCAGCAGCTTGGGGGCGGGCGAGCGCTATGGCTACACCTTC. This sequence encodes CASSLGAGERYGYTF. The full variable domain, its missing parts supplied by reference TRBV5-5 and TRBJ1-2, is DAGVTQSPTHLIKTRGQQVTLRCSPISGHKSVSWYQQVLGQGPQFIFQYYEKEERGRGNFPDRFSARQFPNYSSELNVNALLLGDSALYLCASSLGAGERYGYTFGSGTRLTVV.

The gene calls are TRBV10-1 and TRBJ2-3; D might be TRBD2 (5 bases). The length of the CDR3 is 13 residues. Looked up from germline, CDR1 is WNHNN and CDR2 is SYGVQD (reference sequence). V lost 6 bases, J lost 5 bases, and 12 bases lay in between. The CDR3 DNA is TGCGCCAGCAGAGATACCGGAGGAGATACGCAGTATTTT. Its translation: CASRDTGGDTQYF.